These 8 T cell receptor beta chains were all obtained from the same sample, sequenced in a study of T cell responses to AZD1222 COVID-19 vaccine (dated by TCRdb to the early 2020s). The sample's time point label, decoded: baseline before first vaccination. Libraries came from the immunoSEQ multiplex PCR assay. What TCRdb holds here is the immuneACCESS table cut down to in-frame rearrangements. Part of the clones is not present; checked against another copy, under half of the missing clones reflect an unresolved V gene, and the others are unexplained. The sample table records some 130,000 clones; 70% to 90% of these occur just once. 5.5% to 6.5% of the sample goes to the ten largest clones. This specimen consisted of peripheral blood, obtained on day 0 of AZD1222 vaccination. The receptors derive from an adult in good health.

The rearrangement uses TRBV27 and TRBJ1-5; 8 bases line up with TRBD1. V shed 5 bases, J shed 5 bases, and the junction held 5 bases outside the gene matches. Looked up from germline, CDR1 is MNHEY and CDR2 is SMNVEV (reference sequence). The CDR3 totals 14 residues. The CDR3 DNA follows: TGTGCCAGCAGTCCCCCGACAGGGGATCAGCCCCAGCATTTT. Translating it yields CASSPPTGDQPQHF.

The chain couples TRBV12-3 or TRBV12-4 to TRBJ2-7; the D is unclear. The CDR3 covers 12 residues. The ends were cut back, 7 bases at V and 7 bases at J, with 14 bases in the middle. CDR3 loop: CASTTHPREQYF. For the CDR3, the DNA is TGTGCCAGCACCACCCATCCGCGGGAGCAGTACTTC.

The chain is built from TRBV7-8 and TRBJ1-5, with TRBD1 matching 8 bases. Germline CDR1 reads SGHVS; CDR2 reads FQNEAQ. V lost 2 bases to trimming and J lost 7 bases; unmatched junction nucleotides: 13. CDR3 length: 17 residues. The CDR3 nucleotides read TGTGCCAGCAGCTTAAGCCCCTCAGGGGGCGCAGGACAGCCCCAGCATTTT. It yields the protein CASSLSPSGGAGQPQHF.

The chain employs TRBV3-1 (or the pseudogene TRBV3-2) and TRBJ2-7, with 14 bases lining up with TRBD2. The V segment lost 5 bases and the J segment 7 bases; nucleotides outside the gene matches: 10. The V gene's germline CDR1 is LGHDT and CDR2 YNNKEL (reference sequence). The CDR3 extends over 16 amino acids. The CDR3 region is CASSKTSGRAREEQYF. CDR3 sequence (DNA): TGTGCCAGCAGCAAGACTAGCGGGAGGGCTAGGGAAGAGCAGTACTTC.

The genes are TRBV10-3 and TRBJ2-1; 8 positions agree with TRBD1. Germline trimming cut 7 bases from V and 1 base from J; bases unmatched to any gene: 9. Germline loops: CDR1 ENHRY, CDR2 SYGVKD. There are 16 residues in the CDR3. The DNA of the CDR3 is TGTGCCATCAAGCCAGGGGGCGAGGCGTCCTACAATGAGCAGTTCTTC. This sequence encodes CAIKPGGEASYNEQFF.

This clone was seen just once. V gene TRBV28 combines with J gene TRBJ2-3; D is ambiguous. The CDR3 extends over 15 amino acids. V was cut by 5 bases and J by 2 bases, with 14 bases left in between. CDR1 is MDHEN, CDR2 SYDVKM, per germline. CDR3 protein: CASSPQYSVTDTQYF. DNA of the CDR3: TGTGCCAGCAGTCCCCAGTACAGTGTCACAGATACGCAGTATTTT.

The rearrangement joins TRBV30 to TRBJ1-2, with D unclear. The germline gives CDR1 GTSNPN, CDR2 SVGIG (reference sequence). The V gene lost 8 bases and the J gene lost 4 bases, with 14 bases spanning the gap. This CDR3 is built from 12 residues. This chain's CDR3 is CAGHRTPYGYTF. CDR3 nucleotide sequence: TGTGCCGGGCACCGGACTCCCTATGGCTACACCTTC.

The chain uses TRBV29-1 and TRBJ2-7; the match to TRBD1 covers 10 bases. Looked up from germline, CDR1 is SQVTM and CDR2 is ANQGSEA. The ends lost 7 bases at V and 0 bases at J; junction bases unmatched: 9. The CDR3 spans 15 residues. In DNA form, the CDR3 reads TGCAGCGCCGAGGGTAGGGACAGGGGCTCCTACGAGCAGTACTTC. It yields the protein CSAEGRDRGSYEQYF.